This T cell receptor (beta chain) was documented in a study of T cell responses to AZD1222 COVID-19 vaccine. In this sample, this clone turned up a few times. Germline-derived CDR1 and CDR2 are SGHRS and YFSETQ. This CDR3 comprises 17 residues. The V gene lost 2 bases and the J gene lost 0 bases, with 17 bases spanning the gap. TCRdb's copy holds only in-frame clones and misses some; the assay was immunoSEQ multiplex PCR. The sample records 75,000 to 95,000 clones, around 93% being singletons. The genes are TRBV5-1 and TRBJ1-2, with D maybe TRBD1 (6 bases). The sample here was peripheral blood, taken 28 days after the second AZD1222 dose. This TCR was sampled from an adult who received the AZD1222 COVID-19 vaccine. The DNA of the CDR3 is TGCGCCAGCAGCTTACCAGGGGAAGCAGTCGCTAACTATGGCTACACCTTC. As protein: CASSLPGEAVANYGYTF.